These T cell receptor beta chains were read from a single sample in a study of control samples from healthy donors and cancer patients. The data were produced by immunoSEQ multiplex PCR, yet TCRdb's version contains in-frame clones alone and is incomplete. The table has about 160,000 clones, roughly 94% seen once. Material for sequencing was PBMCs. The receptors here all came from a man between 60 and 75 years old with colorectal cancer. The CDR3 runs from the conserved cysteine through the conserved F or W. A D gene is named only where the DNA matches it firmly. Size tells how often a clone was seen (once, few, many) or the class of an expanded clone, and some rows leave it out.

abundance	j_gene	v_gene	d_gene	CDR3nt	CDR3aa
-	TRBJ1-5	TRBV27	TRBD1	TGTGCCAGCAGTTTGGCCGGGACAGGGAGCAATCAGCCCCAGCATTTT	CASSLAGTGSNQPQHF
once	TRBJ1-5	TRBV9	-	TGTGCCAGCAGCGCCGATCCTGGCGACCAGCCCCAGCATTTT	CASSADPGDQPQHF
-	TRBJ1-4	TRBV2	-	TGTGCCAGCAGTCTCGGGAGAGCAACTAATGAAAAACTGTTTTTT	CASSLGRATNEKLFF
-	TRBJ2-1	TRBV5-6	TRBD1	TGTGCCAGCAGCTACGGGACAGACAATGAGCAGTTCTTC	CASSYGTDNEQFF
-	TRBJ2-3	TRBV4-3	-	TGCGCCAGCAGCCAAGGGGGGACTAGCACAGATACGCAGTATTTT	CASSQGGTSTDTQYF
once	TRBJ2-5	TRBV28	TRBD2	TGTGCCAGCAGTTTAGTGGCGGGGGGGCCGAAGGAGACCCAGTACTTC	CASSLVAGGPKETQYF
-	TRBJ1-3	TRBV19	-	TGTGCCAGTAGTAGAGGGGTCTTTGGAAACACCATATATTTT	CASSRGVFGNTIYF
-	TRBJ2-2	TRBV9	-	TGTGCCAGCAGCGTAGAACAACTCTCCGGTACCGGGGAGCTGTTTTTT	CASSVEQLSGTGELFF
-	TRBJ1-5	TRBV5-8	-	TGTGCCAGCAGCTTTACAGCCGGAGACCATCAGCCCCAGCATTTT	CASSFTAGDHQPQHF
-	TRBJ1-5	TRBV19	TRBD1	TGTGCCACTTGGACAGGGAGCAATCAGCCCCAGCATTTT	CATWTGSNQPQHF
-	TRBJ2-5	TRBV21-1	-	TGTGCCAGCAGCAACCGGTCTGACAGGAGGCAAGAGACCCAGTACTTC	CASSNRSDRRQETQYF
-	TRBJ1-1	TRBV4-1	-	TGCGCCAGCAGCCGAATGACGGTGGATGAAGCTTTCTTT	CASSRMTVDEAFF
-	TRBJ2-7	TRBV4-1	-	TGCGCCAGCAGCCAAGATAGGACTGGGATGGAGCAGTACTTC	CASSQDRTGMEQYF
-	TRBJ2-2	TRBV23-1	-	TGCGCCAGCAGTCACCCCCCGAGGGTTGTAGCGGTGAACACCGGGGAGCTGTTTTTT	CASSHPPRVVAVNTGELFF
-	TRBJ2-5	TRBV5-6	-	TGTGCCAGCAGCACCCGACAGCAGGTGACCCAGTACTTC	CASSTRQQVTQYF
-	TRBJ1-2	TRBV30	-	TGTGCCTGGAGTGTAGGTCCAGCGTTCAACTATGGCTACACCTTC	CAWSVGPAFNYGYTF
-	TRBJ1-4	TRBV4-3	TRBD1	TGCGCCAGCAGCCTAGGACAGGGGAATGAAAAACTGTTTTTT	CASSLGQGNEKLFF
-	TRBJ2-5	TRBV12-3/TRBV12-4	-	TGTGCCAGCAGTGCCGGGCGACAAGAGACCCAGTACTTC	CASSAGRQETQYF
-	TRBJ2-3	TRBV9	TRBD2	TGTGCCAGCAGCGTCAGCGGGGGTGGGACAGATACGCAGTATTTT	CASSVSGGGTDTQYF
-	TRBJ2-1	TRBV3-1/TRBV3-2	-	TGTGCCAGCAGCCAGGTTCGACTAGAGCAGTTCTTC	CASSQVRLEQFF
once	TRBJ1-1	TRBV18	-	TGTGCCAGCTCACCCCAGAATAATATGAACACTGAAGCTTTCTTT	CASSPQNNMNTEAFF
-	TRBJ1-5	TRBV12-3/TRBV12-4	-	TGTGCCAGCAGCCCAGTACTGAATCAGCCCCAGCATTTT	CASSPVLNQPQHF
-	TRBJ1-5	TRBV20-1	-	TGCAGTGCTAGTCGACAGCTTAGCAATCAGCCCCAGCATTTT	CSASRQLSNQPQHF
-	TRBJ1-5	TRBV18	-	TGTGCCAGCTCACCAAATCACCAGGGAGGTCAGCCCCAGCATTTT	CASSPNHQGGQPQHF
-	TRBJ1-1	TRBV19	-	TGTGCCAGTAGTATATTAGGAAAAGGGGCAGCGAACACTGAAGCTTTCTTT	CASSILGKGAANTEAFF
-	TRBJ2-7	TRBV4-1	-	TGCGCCAGCAGCCAGGGGGGATACTACGAGCAGTACTTC	CASSQGGYYEQYF
-	TRBJ1-5	TRBV7-8	TRBD1	TGTGCCAGCAGCTTAGTCCGGGTGACAGGGGATCAGCCCCAGCATTTT	CASSLVRVTGDQPQHF
-	TRBJ2-5	TRBV4-3	TRBD2	TGCGCCAGCAGCCAAGATTTCACGACCTGGGAGGGTGAGACCCAGTACTTC	CASSQDFTTWEGETQYF
-	TRBJ1-1	TRBV2	-	TGTGCCAGCAGTAAGGGGACGGTGAACACTGAAGCTTTCTTT	CASSKGTVNTEAFF
-	TRBJ2-7	TRBV9	TRBD1	TGTGCCAGCAGCGGGAGTGACAGGGCCCTCTCCTACGAGCAGTACTTC	CASSGSDRALSYEQYF
-	TRBJ2-7	TRBV2	TRBD1	TGTGCCAGCAGAAGGGGGCCGGTCTACGAGCAGTACTTC	CASRRGPVYEQYF
-	TRBJ2-5	TRBV19	-	TGTGCCAGTAGTATAGGTGGGGGGGCCGGAGAAGAGACCCAGTACTTC	CASSIGGGAGEETQYF
-	TRBJ2-7	TRBV6-5	-	TGTGCCAGCAGCCCCGGGGTAGGGGGGGGAGGCGAGCAGTACTTC	CASSPGVGGGGEQYF
-	TRBJ2-3	TRBV5-4	-	TGTGCCAGCAGCTTCGGGGGGCGCACAGATACGCAGTATTTT	CASSFGGRTDTQYF
-	TRBJ2-7	TRBV28	-	TGTGCCAGCAGTTTAGTGGGGCTCGAGCAGTACTTC	CASSLVGLEQYF
-	TRBJ1-4	TRBV5-1	-	TGCGCCAGCAGCTTTGCGGACAGAAATGAAAAACTGTTTTTT	CASSFADRNEKLFF
-	TRBJ2-1	TRBV6-5	TRBD1	TGTGCCAGTCGGCGGGACAGGGGTCTTCTTGGGCAGTTCTTC	CASRRDRGLLGQFF
once	TRBJ2-7	TRBV2	TRBD1	TGTGCCAGCAGTGAATCCTACAGGGGCGAGCAGTACTTC	CASSESYRGEQYF
-	TRBJ1-5	TRBV6-1	-	TGTGCCAGCAGTGAAAGGACACTGTATAGCAATCAGCCCCAGCATTTT	CASSERTLYSNQPQHF
-	TRBJ1-2	TRBV18	TRBD1	TGTGCCAGCTCCCCAGACAGGGACTATGGCTACACCTTC	CASSPDRDYGYTF
-	TRBJ2-5	TRBV27	TRBD1	TGTGCCAGCAGTTTCGGACAGGTCGGAAGGGAGACCCAGTACTTC	CASSFGQVGRETQYF
-	TRBJ1-5	TRBV27	TRBD1	TGTGCCAGCAGTTGGACAGGGGGCACTCAGCCCCAGCATTTT	CASSWTGGTQPQHF
-	TRBJ1-2	TRBV25-1	-	TGTGCCAGCAGTGGTGGGACGCACCATGGCTACACCTTC	CASSGGTHHGYTF
-	TRBJ2-3	TRBV30	-	TGTGCCTGGAGTGTTCAACAGGTTCTTGGAGATACGCAGTATTTT	CAWSVQQVLGDTQYF
-	TRBJ2-7	TRBV9	-	TGTGCCAGCAGCGAGGGGGGTGGGCTCGAGCAGTACTTC	CASSEGGGLEQYF
-	TRBJ2-5	TRBV3-1/TRBV3-2	TRBD2	TGTGCCAGCAGCCTCCCGCTAGCGGGGGGATCGTACCAAGAGACCCAGTACTTC	CASSLPLAGGSYQETQYF
-	TRBJ1-1	TRBV6-6	-	TGTGCCAGCAGTTACGGGGGCTACACTGAAGCTTTCTTT	CASSYGGYTEAFF
-	TRBJ1-6	TRBV6-5	TRBD1	TGTGCCAGCAGTCGACAGGGTTATAATTCACCCCTCCACTTT	CASSRQGYNSPLHF
-	TRBJ2-1	TRBV12-3/TRBV12-4	-	TGTGCCAGCAGTCTCCATCATGGTGAGCAGTTCTTC	CASSLHHGEQFF
-	TRBJ2-3	TRBV7-6	-	TGTGCCAGCAGCTTAGTCCCGGGGGGCGCAGATACGCAGTATTTT	CASSLVPGGADTQYF